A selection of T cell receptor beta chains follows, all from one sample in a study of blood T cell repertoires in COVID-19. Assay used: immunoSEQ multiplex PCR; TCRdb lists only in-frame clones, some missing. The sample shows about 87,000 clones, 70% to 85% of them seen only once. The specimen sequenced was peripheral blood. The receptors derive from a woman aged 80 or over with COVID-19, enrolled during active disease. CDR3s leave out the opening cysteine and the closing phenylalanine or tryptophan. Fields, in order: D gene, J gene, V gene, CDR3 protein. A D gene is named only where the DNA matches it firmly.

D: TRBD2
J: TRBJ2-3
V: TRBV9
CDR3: ASSLLASTDTQY

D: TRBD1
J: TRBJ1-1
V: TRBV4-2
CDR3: ASSQGSGQRISVAF

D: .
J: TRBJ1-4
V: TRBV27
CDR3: ASSLSWGVNEKLF

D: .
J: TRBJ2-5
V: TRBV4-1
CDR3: ASSQFSAAETQY

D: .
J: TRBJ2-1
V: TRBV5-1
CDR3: ASSLLADTYYNEQF

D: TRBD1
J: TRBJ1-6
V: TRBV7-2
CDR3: ASSEGGGRVIH

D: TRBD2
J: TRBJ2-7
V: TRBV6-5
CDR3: ASSYGAGGSYEQY

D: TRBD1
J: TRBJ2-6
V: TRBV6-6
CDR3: ASSRDRGVSSGANVLT

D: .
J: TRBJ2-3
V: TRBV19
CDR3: ASSPRRGGITDTQY

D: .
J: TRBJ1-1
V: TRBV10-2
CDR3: ASSESRGWTEAF